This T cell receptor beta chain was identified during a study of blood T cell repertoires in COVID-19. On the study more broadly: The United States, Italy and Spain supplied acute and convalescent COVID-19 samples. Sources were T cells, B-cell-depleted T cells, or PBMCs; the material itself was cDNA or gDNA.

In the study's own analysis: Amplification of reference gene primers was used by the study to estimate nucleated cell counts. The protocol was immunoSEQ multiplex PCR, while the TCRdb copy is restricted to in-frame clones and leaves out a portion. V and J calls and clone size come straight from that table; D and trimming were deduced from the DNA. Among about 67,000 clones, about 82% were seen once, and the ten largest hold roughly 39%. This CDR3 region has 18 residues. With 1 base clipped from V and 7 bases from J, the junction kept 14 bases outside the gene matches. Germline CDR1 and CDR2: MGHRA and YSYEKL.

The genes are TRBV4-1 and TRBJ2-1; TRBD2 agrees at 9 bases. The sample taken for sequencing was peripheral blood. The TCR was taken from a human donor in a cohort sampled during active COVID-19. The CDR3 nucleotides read TGCGCCAGCAGCCAAGGAGAGTTACGTAGCGGGGGACGGAATGAGCAGTTCTTC. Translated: CASSQGELRSGGRNEQFF.